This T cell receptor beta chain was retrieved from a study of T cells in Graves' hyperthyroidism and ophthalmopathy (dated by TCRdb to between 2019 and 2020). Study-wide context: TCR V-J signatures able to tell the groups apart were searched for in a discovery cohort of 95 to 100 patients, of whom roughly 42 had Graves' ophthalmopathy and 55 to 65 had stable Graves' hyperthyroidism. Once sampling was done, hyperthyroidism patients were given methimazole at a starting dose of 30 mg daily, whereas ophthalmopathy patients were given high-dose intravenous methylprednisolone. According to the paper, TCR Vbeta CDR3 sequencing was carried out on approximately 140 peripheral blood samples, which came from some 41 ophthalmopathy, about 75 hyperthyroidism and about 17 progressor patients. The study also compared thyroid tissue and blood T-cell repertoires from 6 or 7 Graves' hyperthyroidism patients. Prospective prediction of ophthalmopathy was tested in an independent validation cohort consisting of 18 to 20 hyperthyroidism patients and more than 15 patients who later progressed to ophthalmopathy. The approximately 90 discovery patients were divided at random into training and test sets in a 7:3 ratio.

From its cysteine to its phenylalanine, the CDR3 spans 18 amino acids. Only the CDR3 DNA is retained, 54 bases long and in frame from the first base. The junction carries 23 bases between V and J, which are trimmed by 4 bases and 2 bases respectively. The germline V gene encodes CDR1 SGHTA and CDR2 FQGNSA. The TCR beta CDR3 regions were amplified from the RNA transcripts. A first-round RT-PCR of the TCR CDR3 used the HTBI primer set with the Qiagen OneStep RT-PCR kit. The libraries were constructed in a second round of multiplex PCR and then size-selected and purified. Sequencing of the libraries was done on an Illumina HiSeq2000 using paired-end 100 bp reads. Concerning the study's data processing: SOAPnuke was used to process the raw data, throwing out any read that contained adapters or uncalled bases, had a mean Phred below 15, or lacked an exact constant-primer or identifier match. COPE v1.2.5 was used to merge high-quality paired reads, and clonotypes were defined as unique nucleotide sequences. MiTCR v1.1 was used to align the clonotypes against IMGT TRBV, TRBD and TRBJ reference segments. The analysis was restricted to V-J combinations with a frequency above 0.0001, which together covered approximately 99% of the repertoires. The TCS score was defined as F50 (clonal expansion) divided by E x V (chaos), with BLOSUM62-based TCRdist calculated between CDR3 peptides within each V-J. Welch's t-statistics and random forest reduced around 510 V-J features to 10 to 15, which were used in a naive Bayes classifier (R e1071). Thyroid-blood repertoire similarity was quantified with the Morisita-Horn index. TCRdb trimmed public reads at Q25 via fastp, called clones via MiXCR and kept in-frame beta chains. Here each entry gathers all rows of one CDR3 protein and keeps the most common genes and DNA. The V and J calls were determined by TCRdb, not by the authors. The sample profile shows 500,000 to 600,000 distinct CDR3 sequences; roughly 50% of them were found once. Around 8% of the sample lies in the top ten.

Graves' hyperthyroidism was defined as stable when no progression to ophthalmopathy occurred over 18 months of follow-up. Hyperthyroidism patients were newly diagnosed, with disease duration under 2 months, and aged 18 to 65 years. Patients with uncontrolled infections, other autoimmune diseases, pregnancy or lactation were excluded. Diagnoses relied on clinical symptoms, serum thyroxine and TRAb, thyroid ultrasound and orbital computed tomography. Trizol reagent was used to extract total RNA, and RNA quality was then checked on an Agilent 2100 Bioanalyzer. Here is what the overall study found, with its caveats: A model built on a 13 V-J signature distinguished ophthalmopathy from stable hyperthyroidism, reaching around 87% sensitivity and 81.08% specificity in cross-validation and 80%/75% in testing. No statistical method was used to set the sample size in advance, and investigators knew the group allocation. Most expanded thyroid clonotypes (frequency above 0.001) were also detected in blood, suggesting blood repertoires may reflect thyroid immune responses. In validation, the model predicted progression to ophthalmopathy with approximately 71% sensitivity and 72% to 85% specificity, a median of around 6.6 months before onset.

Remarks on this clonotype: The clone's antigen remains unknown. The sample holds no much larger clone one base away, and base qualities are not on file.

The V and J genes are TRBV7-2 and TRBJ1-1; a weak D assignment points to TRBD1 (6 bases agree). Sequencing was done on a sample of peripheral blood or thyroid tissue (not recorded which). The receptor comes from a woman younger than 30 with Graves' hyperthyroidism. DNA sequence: TGTGCCAGCAGCTCCTCGAACACCGGGGGCGCGGGAAACACTGAAGCTTTCTTT. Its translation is CASSSSNTGGAGNTEAFF.